This T cell receptor (beta chain) was recovered during a study of CD8 T cells in ankylosing spondylitis. Study-wide findings and caveats: Characteristic of ankylosing spondylitis blood, it appeared, was a TCR beta motif comprising roughly eight highly homologous variants. Past studies reported some motif variants in reactive arthritis synovial fluid and blood.

In TCRdb, the 5' RACE reads were re-called with MiXCR into one record per CDR3 protein. The table records tens of thousands of distinct CDR3 sequences, roughly 5.2% of them present only once. With V trimmed by 4 bases and J by 12 bases, 11 bases remained unmatched. Germline CDR1 and CDR2: MGHDK and SYGVNS. This CDR3 comprises 14 residues. This clonotype was recorded at least ten times. Its antigen is unknown. The sequence was obtained from a male donor with ankylosing spondylitis or in good health (not recorded which). Sequenced sample: blood, either unsorted or a sorted T cell fraction (not recorded which). The chain is built from TRBV25-1 and TRBJ2-1; TRBD2 agrees at 8 bases. As DNA, the CDR3 is TGTGCCAGCAGTGTGACTGACGGGGGGGTGCGGCAGTTCTTC. This encodes CASSVTDGGVRQFF.